The clone carrying this T cell receptor (beta chain) has only one observation. Its cognate antigen is unknown. Data came from immunoSEQ multiplex PCR; TCRdb stores just in-frame clones and leaves some out. In the table there are about 71,000 clones, about 81% of which are singletons. These data originate in a study of OX40 agonist ivuxolimab in advanced cancers. Unmatched junction bases numbered 18, after V lost 4 bases and J lost 4 bases. The germline V gene has CDR1 SGDLS and CDR2 YYNGEE. CDR3 length: 19 amino acids. General study findings and limits: Partial responders at 0.1-3.0 mg/kg showed near-lowest clonal expansion.

This specimen was CD4+ or CD8+ T cells sorted from blood, taken in a trial of the OX40 agonist ivuxolimab. The sequence derives from an adult with an advanced solid tumor such as melanoma, head and neck, liver or kidney cancer. This rearrangement joins TRBV9 to TRBJ2-1, with 9 bases identical to TRBD1. This CDR3 reads CASSTTAGFIGTGYNEQFF. CDR3 nucleotide sequence: TGTGCCAGCAGCACTACGGCCGGGTTTATTGGGACAGGGTACAATGAGCAGTTCTTC.